These 13 T cell receptor beta chains were sequenced from one sample in a study of blood T cell repertoires in COVID-19. Assay: immunoSEQ multiplex PCR; the TCRdb copy retains only in-frame clones and omits some. The sample holds around 130,000 clones; roughly 79% are singletons and the top ten take 20% to 25%. The sample taken for sequencing was peripheral blood. Receptors were obtained from an elderly man with acute or convalescent COVID-19.

The chain recombines TRBV5-1 with TRBJ2-2; 9 bases are a match to TRBD1. Trimming removed 4 bases from V and 1 base from J; junction bases left unmatched: 5. Germline loops: CDR1 SGHRS, CDR2 YFSETQ. The CDR3 sequence is 16 residues long. The DNA of the CDR3 is TGCGCCAGCAGCGTCGGACAGGGGAGGAACACCGGGGAGCTGTTTTTT. This sequence encodes CASSVGQGRNTGELFF. The entire variable domain, with the rest obtained from reference TRBV5-1 and TRBJ2-2, is as follows: KAGVTQTPRYLIKTRGQQVTLSCSPISGHRSVSWYQQTPGQGLQFLFEYFSETQRNKGNFPGRFSGRQFSNSRSEMNVSTLELGDSALYLCASSVGQGRNTGELFFGEGSRLTVL.

The V gene is TRBV6-5, the J gene TRBJ1-5; 9 bases match TRBD1. After removal of 0 bases from V and 4 bases from J, the junction contained 1 base not matched to a gene. Looked up from germline, CDR1 is MNHEY and CDR2 is SVGAGI. This CDR3 spans 15 amino acids. The CDR3 DNA reads TGTGCCAGCAGTTACTCGGGGACAGGGAATCAGCCCCAGCATTTT. This translates into CASSYSGTGNQPQHF.

This clone was seen just once. The chain couples TRBV7-2 to TRBJ2-7; TRBD1 matches 8 bases. The CDR3 covers 14 residues. Germline V gene data show CDR1 as SGHTA and CDR2 as FQGNSA. V gave up 5 bases and J gave up 5 bases; unmatched junction bases: 8. The CDR3 loop is CASSLGQGSHEQYF. The DNA for the CDR3 is TGTGCCAGCAGCCTCGGACAGGGTTCCCACGAGCAGTACTTC.

The chain is built from TRBV3-1 (or the pseudogene TRBV3-2) and TRBJ2-1; the match to TRBD2 covers 8 bases. CDR3 size: 15 residues. Losses at the gene ends were 4 bases for V and 7 bases for J; bases not matched to a gene: 9. The germline V gene has CDR1 LGHDT and CDR2 YNNKEL (reference sequence). The CDR3 DNA is TGTGCCAGCAGCCGAGGGGGACTAGTGAATAATGAGCAGTTCTTC. Translating gives CASSRGGLVNNEQFF.

This clone was picked up a small number of times. The chain joins TRBV7-6 to TRBJ2-6; 11 bases are a match to TRBD1. Germline CDR1 reads SGHVS; CDR2 reads FNYEAQ. V shed 5 bases and J 14 bases; nucleotides not matched to a gene: 8. CDR3 length equals 14 residues. The CDR3 reads CASSASGTGGFLTF. The CDR3 nucleotides read TGTGCCAGCAGCGCGTCCGGGACAGGGGGATTCCTGACTTTC.

The chain uses TRBV4-1 and TRBJ2-7; D possibly corresponds to TRBD1 (6 bases). The CDR3 has 14 residues. CDR1 is MGHRA, CDR2 YSYEKL, per germline. Trimming pared 0 bases from V and 5 bases from J, leaving 11 bases between. The CDR3 coding sequence is TGCGCCAGCAGCCAAGACAACAGGGCCCACGAGCAGTACTTC. This codes for CASSQDNRAHEQYF.

The V call is TRBV7-2, the J call TRBJ2-3; TRBD1 might be the D (7 bases). CDR1 SGHTA and CDR2 FQGNSA come from the germline V gene. This CDR3 region has 13 residues. Trimming left V 4 bases short and J 9 bases short, with 14 bases between. The CDR3 sequence is CASSSRTGGTQYF. The CDR3 nucleotides read TGTGCCAGCAGCTCGAGGACAGGAGGGACGCAGTATTTT.

This clone was seen once. The V gene is TRBV5-1, the J gene TRBJ1-4, with D possibly TRBD1 on 5 matching bases. The CDR3 length is 14 residues. The germline V gene encodes CDR1 SGHRS and CDR2 YFSETQ. With 0 bases removed from V and 8 bases from J, the gap between germline ends came to 11 bases. CDR3 residues: CASSLESGKEKLFF. In DNA form, the CDR3 reads TGCGCCAGCAGCTTGGAGTCAGGGAAGGAAAAACTGTTTTTT.

This clone has more than one count but fewer than ten. The rearrangement joins TRBV30 to TRBJ2-7, with unresolved D. V was shortened by 1 base and J by 5 bases, with 6 bases between the two germline ends. The CDR3 spans 11 residues. The germline CDR1 and CDR2 sequences are GTSNPN and SVGIG (reference sequence). CDR3 region: CAWSGHHEQYF. The CDR3 bases are TGTGCCTGGAGTGGGCACCACGAGCAGTACTTC.

The J gene is TRBJ1-1, the V gene TRBV18, with D unclear. Trimming stripped 3 bases from V and 0 bases from J, with 14 bases between. The CDR3 is 16 residues long. Germline CDR1 and CDR2: KGHSH and LQKENI. DNA for the CDR3: TGTGCCAGCTCACCTAAACGGGAGCTTATGAACACTGAAGCTTTCTTT. Translating gives CASSPKRELMNTEAFF.

The CDR3 coding sequence is TGTGCCAGCAAACAGGGAAGCTCTGGAAACACCATATATTTT. Protein: CASKQGSSGNTIYF. The chain recombines TRBV6-5 with TRBJ1-3; tentatively, D is TRBD1 (6 bases). Trimming removed 7 bases from V and 0 bases from J, with 10 bases in between. The CDR3 runs to 14 residues. Germline loops: CDR1 MNHEY, CDR2 SVGAGI.

V usage is TRBV2 and J usage is TRBJ2-1, with no clear D. Trimming stripped 2 bases from V and 9 bases from J, with 11 bases between. The germline V gene encodes CDR1 SNHLY and CDR2 FYNNEI. This CDR3 contains 13 residues. CDR3 sequence (DNA): TGTGCCAGCAGTGAACAACTCTCGGGTGAGCAGTTCTTC. Its protein is CASSEQLSGEQFF.

The chain recombines TRBV25-1 with TRBJ1-1; 7 bases are a match to TRBD1. Germline assignment: CDR1 MGHDK and CDR2 SYGVNS. With V trimmed by 1 base and J by 4 bases, 3 bases remained unmatched. This CDR3 spans 14 amino acids. The CDR3 DNA reads as TGTGCCAGCAGTGAATGGAGGGACAGCACTGAAGCTTTCTTT. This codes for CASSEWRDSTEAFF.